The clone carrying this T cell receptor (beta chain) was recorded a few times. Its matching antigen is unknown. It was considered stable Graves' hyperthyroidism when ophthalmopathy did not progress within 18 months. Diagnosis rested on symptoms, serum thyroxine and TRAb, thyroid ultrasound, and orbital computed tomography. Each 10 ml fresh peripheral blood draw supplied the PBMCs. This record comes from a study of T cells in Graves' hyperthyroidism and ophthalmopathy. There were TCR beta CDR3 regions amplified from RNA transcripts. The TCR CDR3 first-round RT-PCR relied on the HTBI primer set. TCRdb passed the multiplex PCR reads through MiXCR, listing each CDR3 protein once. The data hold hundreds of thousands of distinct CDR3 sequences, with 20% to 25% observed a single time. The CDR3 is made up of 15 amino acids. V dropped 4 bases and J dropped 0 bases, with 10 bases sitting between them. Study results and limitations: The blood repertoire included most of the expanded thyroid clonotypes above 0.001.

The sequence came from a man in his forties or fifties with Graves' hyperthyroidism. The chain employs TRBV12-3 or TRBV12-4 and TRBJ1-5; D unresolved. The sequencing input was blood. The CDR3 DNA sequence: TGTGCCAGCAGTTCCACAGAAGATAGCAATCAGCCCCAGCATTTT. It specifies CASSSTEDSNQPQHF.